The source of this T cell receptor beta chain is a study of T cell responses to AZD1222 COVID-19 vaccine (dated by TCRdb to 2020 to 2023). For context, the study as a whole: TCR sequencing was performed for roughly 250 trial participants, of whom 200 to 220 were given two doses of AZD1222 and about 25 were given two doses of MenACWY control vaccine. Trial participants were enrolled into age subgroups of 18-55, 56-69 and 70-plus years, which contained roughly 150, 30 and 60 TCR-sequenced participants, respectively. Results and caveats for the whole study, not just this receptor: Participants were mostly white British, with more females than males. The authors suggested clonal diversity may have been underestimated. In the small 56-69-year group, the increase in depth fell short of significance, most likely because of low power. Conclusions about previously exposed vaccinees are limited, since just five or six AZD1222 recipients were seropositive for SARS-CoV-2 at baseline. Epitopes outside the regions mutated in the B.1.351 and B.1.1.7 variants were reportedly recognized by nearly half of the unique spike-specific TCRs. Because no samples from the day 14 peak response were available, repertoires could be characterized only after the peak T cell response. After two AZD1222 doses, both the breadth and the depth of spike-specific TCRs were significantly higher than at day 0 and than in MenACWY recipients. CD4 TCRs associated with the vaccine covered the entire spike protein, and the dominant responses were in regions 160-218 and 743-854.

This clone was counted between two and nine times. The clone's antigen remains unknown. No much larger clone exists at a distance of one base, and base qualities are not known. The CDR3 regions of human TCRbeta chains were analyzed by immunosequencing. The published analysis was carried out like this. Repertoire TCRs were matched against a reference library of SARS-CoV-2-specific TCRs generated with the MIRA antigen-specificity platform. Breadth meant the fraction of unique TCRs that were SARS-CoV-2-associated, whereas depth meant the fraction of total T cells that were SARS-CoV-2-associated. Each spike-specific TCR was assigned to its reactive spike region and to a CD4 or CD8 class using the MIRA data. Log10-transformed breadth and depth values were compared by one-way ANOVA with Sidak's multiple comparisons tests. This immuneACCESS table, as held by TCRdb, lists in-frame sequences with V and J called but not all clones. Of the missing ones, under half trace to an unresolved V gene in checked studies; the others have no known cause. V, J and clone size were drawn from that table, and D and trimming were deduced from the DNA. This sample is represented by fewer than 200,000 clones; 70% to 90% of them were singletons. The leading ten clones occupy more than 4% of the sample.

Including the terminal cysteine and phenylalanine, the CDR3 comprises 14 residues. Only CDR3 DNA is held: 42 bases, read in frame from base 1. The germline V end is reduced by 8 bases and the J end by 5 bases; junction bases left unmatched: 9. The germline V gene gives CDR1 as LGHNA and CDR2 as YNFKEQ. Explained via the paper, the time point label denotes: about 28 days (+/-7) after the second vaccine dose. AZD1222 recipients given second doses at about 4 weeks or at about 12 weeks were pooled, since spike-specific TCR depth and breadth were not found to differ between the two schedules. Vaccinee samples came from UK trials COV001 and COV002, including a single-blind randomized controlled phase 2/3 trial of AZD1222 (ChAdOx1 nCoV-19) in healthy adults. For TCRbeta chain sequencing, PBMC samples from trial participants were taken at day 0 and at day 28 after the second dose.

The sequence came from an adult who received the AZD1222 COVID-19 vaccine. The chain uses TRBV4-2 and TRBJ2-5; 9 middle bases align to TRBD2. The sample consisted of peripheral blood, taken 28 days after the second AZD1222 dose. In nucleotide form, the sequence is TGTGCCAGCGGTGGCGGGGGGGCCCGGGAGACCCAGTACTTC. The encoded protein is CASGGGGARETQYF.